This entry describes one T cell receptor beta chain. These data originate in a study of blood T cell repertoires in COVID-19. Study-wide context: There were acute and convalescent COVID-19 samples, and they came from the United States, Italy and Spain.

Germline V gives CDR1 KGHDR, CDR2 SFDVKD. After removal of 9 bases from V and 7 bases from J, the junction contained 3 bases not matched to a gene. The CDR3 is 14 residues long. TCRdb keeps only in-frame clones here, not all; method: immunoSEQ multiplex PCR. This sample carries a few hundred thousand clones, roughly 90% of them seen once, and the ten largest clones take roughly 2.3%. The receptor was derived from a man aged 18 to 35 with active or convalescent COVID-19. This chain links TRBV24-1 with TRBJ2-2; 14 nucleotides align to TRBD2. Sequencing used peripheral blood. The CDR3 DNA sequence: TGTGCCACCGGACTAGCGGGAGGAGGCGGGGAGCTGTTTTTT. This translates into CATGLAGGGGELFF.